The rows below give T cell receptor beta chains drawn from one sample of a study of CD8+CD57+ T cells in acquired aplastic anemia. TCRdb recomputed calls from the reads with MiXCR, one row per CDR3 protein. The data show 200,000 to 250,000 distinct CDR3 sequences, over 60% seen once. Specimen: sorted CD4+, CD8+, or CD8+CD57+ T cells (not recorded which) from PBMCs. The receptors were sampled from a human donor in good health. Both conserved end residues are part of each CDR3. The order of the fields is D gene, J gene, clone size, V gene, CDR3 DNA, CDR3 protein. A D gene is named only where the DNA matches it firmly. Clone size is stated in some rows and not others, as once, few, many or a class when expanded.

d_call: NA
j_call: TRBJ1-1
clone_size: NA
v_call: TRBV2
cdr3_nt: TGTGCCAACGCCTTCGACCTGAACACTGAAGCTTTCTTT
cdr3_aa: CANAFDLNTEAFF

d_call: NA
j_call: TRBJ2-5
clone_size: NA
v_call: TRBV11-3
cdr3_nt: TGTGCCAGCAGCCTCCGGACAGATGGGGAGACCCAGTACTTC
cdr3_aa: CASSLRTDGETQYF

d_call: NA
j_call: TRBJ2-1
clone_size: NA
v_call: TRBV20-1
cdr3_nt: TGCAGTGCTAGGGCTATCAATGAGCAGTTCTTC
cdr3_aa: CSARAINEQFF

d_call: NA
j_call: TRBJ2-7
clone_size: many
v_call: TRBV4-2
cdr3_nt: TGTGCCAGCAGCCAAGACTGGACCTACGAGCAGTACTTC
cdr3_aa: CASSQDWTYEQYF

d_call: NA
j_call: TRBJ2-7
clone_size: many
v_call: TRBV5-1
cdr3_nt: TGCGCCAGCAGCTGGACCGGGACGAACGACTACGAGCAGTACTTC
cdr3_aa: CASSWTGTNDYEQYF

d_call: NA
j_call: TRBJ1-2
clone_size: many
v_call: TRBV6-5
cdr3_nt: TGTGCCAGCAGTTACTCCTCAGGCGGCTACACCTTC
cdr3_aa: CASSYSSGGYTF

d_call: NA
j_call: TRBJ2-3
clone_size: few
v_call: TRBV10-1
cdr3_nt: TGCGCCAGCAGCGCGGACAGCACAGATACGCAGTATTTT
cdr3_aa: CASSADSTDTQYF

d_call: NA
j_call: TRBJ2-3
clone_size: NA
v_call: TRBV19
cdr3_nt: TGTGCCAGTAGTATAGTAGGGATCTTCGGCACAGATACGCAGTATTTT
cdr3_aa: CASSIVGIFGTDTQYF

d_call: NA
j_call: TRBJ1-2
clone_size: NA
v_call: TRBV24-1
cdr3_nt: TGTGCCACCAGTGAACGCGGACAGTCGGGGTCCTATGGCTACACCTTC
cdr3_aa: CATSERGQSGSYGYTF

d_call: NA
j_call: TRBJ2-3
clone_size: NA
v_call: TRBV7-9
cdr3_nt: TGTGCCAGCAGCCCAACCCAGGACAGGCAGTATTTT
cdr3_aa: CASSPTQDRQYF

d_call: TRBD1
j_call: TRBJ1-2
clone_size: NA
v_call: TRBV19
cdr3_nt: TGTGCCGGGGGAGACAGGGTCTATGGCTACACCTTC
cdr3_aa: CAGGDRVYGYTF

d_call: NA
j_call: TRBJ2-1
clone_size: many
v_call: TRBV28
cdr3_nt: TGTGCCAGCAGTCTAGCCCTGGGGGAGCAGTTCTTC
cdr3_aa: CASSLALGEQFF

d_call: TRBD1
j_call: TRBJ2-2
clone_size: NA
v_call: TRBV15
cdr3_nt: TGTGCCACCAGCTCACGACAGGGGAGCGCCGGGGAGCCGTTTTTT
cdr3_aa: CATSSRQGSAGEPFF

d_call: NA
j_call: TRBJ1-5
clone_size: NA
v_call: TRBV19
cdr3_nt: TGTGCCAGTAGTCTCCTTGATAGCAATCAGCCCCAGCATTTT
cdr3_aa: CASSLLDSNQPQHF

d_call: NA
j_call: TRBJ2-1
clone_size: NA
v_call: TRBV9
cdr3_nt: TGTGCCAGCAGCTCCCGGGCCGATACGGGACTCTGGTCGTTGGTCTTC
cdr3_aa: CASSSRADTGLWSLVF

d_call: NA
j_call: TRBJ2-3
clone_size: NA
v_call: TRBV10-3
cdr3_nt: TGTGCCATCAGTGTTAATGGGGATACGCAGTATTTT
cdr3_aa: CAISVNGDTQYF

d_call: NA
j_call: TRBJ2-6
clone_size: NA
v_call: TRBV7-3
cdr3_nt: TGTGCCAGCGGCTCTCGACAAGGCTCTGGGGCCGACGTCCTGACTTTC
cdr3_aa: CASGSRQGSGADVLTF

d_call: TRBD1
j_call: TRBJ2-2
clone_size: NA
v_call: TRBV24-1
cdr3_nt: TGTGCCACCAGTGATTTGAGGGGGCCAACCGGGGAGCTGTTTTTT
cdr3_aa: CATSDLRGPTGELFF

d_call: NA
j_call: TRBJ1-6
clone_size: NA
v_call: TRBV2
cdr3_nt: TGTGCCAGTCGCTGGTCAGGGCTTAATTCACCCCTCCACTTT
cdr3_aa: CASRWSGLNSPLHF

d_call: NA
j_call: TRBJ2-6
clone_size: NA
v_call: TRBV5-6
cdr3_nt: TGTGCCAGCAGCCCGGCTGGGGCCAACGTCCTGACTTTC
cdr3_aa: CASSPAGANVLTF

d_call: NA
j_call: TRBJ2-1
clone_size: few
v_call: TRBV24-1
cdr3_nt: TGTGCCACCAGTGATATCGGGGGATCCTACAATGAGCAGTTCTTC
cdr3_aa: CATSDIGGSYNEQFF

d_call: NA
j_call: TRBJ2-7
clone_size: NA
v_call: TRBV2
cdr3_nt: TGTGCCAGCAGTGAACGAGTCACCTCCTACGAGCAGTACTTC
cdr3_aa: CASSERVTSYEQYF

d_call: TRBD1
j_call: TRBJ1-2
clone_size: once
v_call: TRBV9
cdr3_nt: TGTGCCAGCAGCATTGGACAGGGAGGGTATGGCTACACCTTC
cdr3_aa: CASSIGQGGYGYTF

d_call: TRBD1
j_call: TRBJ2-7
clone_size: NA
v_call: TRBV7-9
cdr3_nt: TGTGCCAGCATTTCGGGACAGGGATCCTACGAGCAGTACTTC
cdr3_aa: CASISGQGSYEQYF

d_call: NA
j_call: TRBJ1-1
clone_size: NA
v_call: TRBV9
cdr3_nt: TGTGCCAGCAGCGTAGTCCCAGGGATTACTGAAGCTTTCTTT
cdr3_aa: CASSVVPGITEAFF

d_call: TRBD1
j_call: TRBJ2-2
clone_size: many
v_call: TRBV7-8
cdr3_nt: TGTGCCAGCAGCCCCGGGACAGGGGACACCGGGGAGCTGTTTTTT
cdr3_aa: CASSPGTGDTGELFF

d_call: TRBD2
j_call: TRBJ2-5
clone_size: NA
v_call: TRBV6-5
cdr3_nt: TGTGCCAGCAGCTTAGTGGCTAGCGGGAGGACGGGGACCCAGTACTTC
cdr3_aa: CASSLVASGRTGTQYF

d_call: NA
j_call: TRBJ1-5
clone_size: NA
v_call: TRBV7-9
cdr3_nt: TGTGCCAGCAGCCCGGACGGCTATAGCAATCAGCCCCAGCATTTT
cdr3_aa: CASSPDGYSNQPQHF

d_call: NA
j_call: TRBJ1-5
clone_size: NA
v_call: TRBV2
cdr3_nt: TGTGCCAGCAACACCGGGAGACAGCCCCAGCATTTT
cdr3_aa: CASNTGRQPQHF

d_call: NA
j_call: TRBJ1-1
clone_size: few
v_call: TRBV9
cdr3_nt: TGTGCCAGCAGTGGACGGGGCACTGAAGCTTTCTTT
cdr3_aa: CASSGRGTEAFF

d_call: NA
j_call: TRBJ2-3
clone_size: NA
v_call: TRBV7-7
cdr3_nt: TGTGCCAGCAGCTTTTTGGGTGAGCCAGGGGACTTCACAGATACGCAGTATTTT
cdr3_aa: CASSFLGEPGDFTDTQYF

d_call: NA
j_call: TRBJ2-5
clone_size: once
v_call: TRBV20-1
cdr3_nt: TGCAGTGCCCGGGGCGGGGTGGGGGAGACCCAGTACTTC
cdr3_aa: CSARGGVGETQYF

d_call: TRBD1
j_call: TRBJ1-5
clone_size: NA
v_call: TRBV19
cdr3_nt: TGTGCCAGTAGTTTCTCCCAGACAGGGAATCAGCCCCAGCATTTT
cdr3_aa: CASSFSQTGNQPQHF

d_call: TRBD1
j_call: TRBJ2-7
clone_size: few
v_call: TRBV19
cdr3_nt: TGTGCCAGCGCCGACAGGGCCGAATCCTACGAGCAGTACTTC
cdr3_aa: CASADRAESYEQYF

d_call: NA
j_call: TRBJ2-3
clone_size: once
v_call: TRBV15
cdr3_nt: TGTGCCACCAGCAGAGATGCGACTACGCAGTATTTT
cdr3_aa: CATSRDATTQYF